These 24 T cell receptor beta chains were sequenced from one sample in a study of cytomegalovirus exposure and HLA in healthy donors. PCR involved 60 Vbeta and 13 Jbeta primers. Only in-frame clones appear in the TCRdb table, and some are missing; sequencing was by immunoSEQ multiplex PCR. The table records some 130,000 clones, roughly 80% of them present only once. Sequenced material: PBMCs. The source is a man aged 18-30 years in good health and CMV-seronegative.

The genes are TRBV18 and TRBJ2-2; D unclear. V was cut by 6 bases and J by 0 bases, with 11 bases left in between. Germline CDR1 reads KGHSH; CDR2 reads LQKENI. CDR3 length: 15 residues. CDR3 sequence reads: CASSITTTNTGELFF. CDR3 in DNA: TGTGCCAGCTCTATCACAACGACGAACACCGGGGAGCTGTTTTTT.

The chain joins TRBV2 to TRBJ1-6; D is unresolved. There are 16 residues in the CDR3. V dropped 5 bases and J dropped 0 bases, with 11 bases sitting between them. Germline V lookup: CDR1 SNHLY, CDR2 FYNNEI. The CDR3 reads CASSLDRSSYNSPLHF. DNA of the CDR3: TGTGCCAGCAGTCTTGACCGGAGCTCCTATAATTCACCCCTCCACTTT.

V is TRBV29-1 and J is TRBJ2-5; 9 bases are a match to TRBD1. The assigned J gene may be wrong: the sequence end matches TRBJ2-7 better. Germline CDR1 SQVTM, CDR2 ANQGSEA. The CDR3 loop spans 15 amino acids. CDR3 DNA sequence: TGCAGCGTTGAAACGGGACAGGGCAGCTCCTACGAGCAGTACTTC. Translating it yields CSVETGQGSSYEQYF.

This sequence joins TRBV5-1 and TRBJ2-5, with D perhaps matching TRBD2 (5 bases). The germline V gene encodes CDR1 SGHRS and CDR2 YFSETQ. The CDR3 covers 13 residues. With 8 bases removed from V and 3 bases from J, the gap between germline ends came to 14 bases. The CDR3 sequence: CASWPGDKETQYF. CDR3 nucleotide sequence: TGCGCCAGTTGGCCCGGGGATAAAGAGACCCAGTACTTC.

In this sample, this clone turned up once. The same CDR3 is also encoded by other DNA sequences in this sample. The chain joins TRBV13 to TRBJ1-1; 9 bases are shared with TRBD1. Trimming cost V 9 bases and J 1 base; bases outside gene matches: 9. CDR1 and CDR2 (germline): PRHDT, FYEKMQ (reference sequence). The CDR3 loop spans 15 amino acids. The CDR3 DNA reads as TGTGCCAGTAGCATGACGGGACAGGGGAACACTGAAGCTTTCTTT. Its protein is CASSMTGQGNTEAFF.

The chain uses TRBV27 and TRBJ2-3, with D possibly matching TRBD1 (6 bases). This CDR3 is 16 amino acids long. V gave up 2 bases and J gave up 0 bases, with 12 bases separating them. CDR1 is MNHEY and CDR2 is SMNVEV in the germline V gene (reference sequence). CDR3 region: CASSLQGSGSTDTQYF. CDR3 coding DNA: TGTGCCAGCAGTTTACAGGGGAGCGGTAGCACAGATACGCAGTATTTT.

V is TRBV7-2 and J is TRBJ2-5; D uncertain. The CDR3 contains 12 residues. Trimming removed 5 bases at V and 4 bases at J, with 8 bases between. The germline V gene has CDR1 SGHTA and CDR2 FQGNSA. This CDR3 is CASSANRETQYF. CDR3 DNA sequence: TGTGCCAGCAGCGCCAACAGAGAGACCCAGTACTTC.

This chain connects TRBV10-3 to TRBJ2-1, with D perhaps matching TRBD1 (6 bases). The germline V and J ends were trimmed by 7 bases and 0 bases, with 10 bases remaining between them. The germline V gene has CDR1 ENHRY and CDR2 SYGVKD. The CDR3 is 14 amino acids. In DNA, the CDR3 is TGTGCCATCACAGACAGGAGCTCCTACAATGAGCAGTTCTTC. Residues: CAITDRSSYNEQFF.

CDR3 protein: CASSQEGTGIYEQYF. CDR3 bases: TGCGCCAGCAGCCAAGAGGGGACAGGAATCTACGAGCAGTACTTC. The chain recombines TRBV4-1 with TRBJ2-7, with 8 bases aligning to TRBD1. This CDR3 spans 15 amino acids. In germline, CDR1 is MGHRA, CDR2 YSYEKL. V shed 0 bases and J 3 bases; nucleotides not matched to a gene: 4.

The chain recombines TRBV9 with TRBJ1-2; D ambiguous. V was pared by 1 base and J by 1 base, with 8 bases between. Germline-derived CDR1 and CDR2 are SGDLS and YYNGEE. There are 14 residues in the CDR3. The CDR3 nucleotides are TGTGCCAGCAGCGTATCTGGCCTTAACTATGGCTACACCTTC. This sequence encodes CASSVSGLNYGYTF.

This clone was recorded only once. This sequence joins TRBV7-2 and TRBJ1-5, with unresolved D. The CDR3 loop spans 13 amino acids. From germline, CDR1 is SGHTA and CDR2 FQGNSA. Trimming removed 4 bases at V and 11 bases at J, with 15 bases between. CDR3 loop: CASSSQIRTAQHF. Here the CDR3 DNA reads TGTGCCAGCAGCTCTCAAATCCGCACGGCCCAGCATTTT.

This clone was counted only a few times. The rearrangement joins TRBV18 to TRBJ2-7; 12 bases are a match to TRBD2. The ends lost 3 bases at V and 5 bases at J; junction bases unmatched: 5. The CDR3 runs to 15 residues. Germline lookup yields CDR1 KGHSH and CDR2 LQKENI. The CDR3 here is CASSPTSGGSHEQYF. CDR3 nucleotides: TGTGCCAGCTCACCCACTAGCGGGGGGTCCCACGAGCAGTACTTC.

The chain employs TRBV4-3 and TRBJ1-2, with 7 bases aligning to TRBD1. This CDR3 region has 13 residues. Trimming at V came to 4 bases and at J to 8 bases, leaving 7 bases not matched to a gene. CDR1 LGHNA and CDR2 YSLEER come from the germline V gene. The CDR3 here is CASSLQGDRGYTF. For the CDR3, the DNA is TGCGCCAGCAGCCTTCAGGGGGACCGCGGCTACACCTTC.

V gene TRBV9 combines with J gene TRBJ1-1; perhaps TRBD1 as D (5 bases). Germline CDR1 reads SGDLS; CDR2 reads YYNGEE. Trimming took off 2 bases at V and 2 bases at J, with 10 bases between the two ends. This CDR3 region has 14 residues. DNA for the CDR3: TGTGCCAGCAGCGTTCAGACAGAAAACACTGAAGCTTTCTTT. It encodes CASSVQTENTEAFF.

J is TRBJ2-2 and V is TRBV19, with D possibly TRBD1 on 5 matching bases. The CDR3 contains 14 residues. V was pared by 7 bases and J by 1 base, with 10 bases between. Germline CDR1 and CDR2: LNHDA and SQIVND (reference sequence). The CDR3, as DNA: TGTGCCAGTACCAAAACAGGGAACACCGGGGAGCTGTTTTTT. Protein product: CASTKTGNTGELFF.

This clone was seen a few times. The chain employs TRBV19 and TRBJ2-5, with D possibly being TRBD2 (6 bases). Germline-derived CDR1 and CDR2 are LNHDA and SQIVND (reference sequence). This CDR3 has 16 amino acids. Trimming removed 1 base at V and 1 base at J, with 13 bases between. The CDR3 protein is CASSIGLRRGQETQYF. The CDR3 coding sequence is TGTGCCAGTAGTATAGGGCTTAGGCGGGGCCAAGAGACCCAGTACTTC.

The chain has TRBV6-6 and TRBJ2-1, with D uncertain. V lost 6 bases and J 0 bases, leaving 12 bases between the germline ends. The germline CDR1 and CDR2 sequences are MNHNY and SVGAGI (reference sequence). The CDR3 sequence is 15 residues long. CDR3 sequence (DNA): TGTGCCAGCAGCCCCCCCGGTAGCTCCTACAATGAGCAGTTCTTC. It translates to CASSPPGSSYNEQFF.

A remark on this clone: The junction departs from the called germline gene at one end, perhaps through a read error. This chain links TRBV7-7 with TRBJ2-2, with 7 bases matching TRBD2. Germline CDR1 is SSHAT and CDR2 is FNYEAQ (reference sequence). The CDR3 consists of 18 residues. The DNA for the CDR3 is TGTGCTAGCAGCCCCACCGGGAGGCAGACCACGAACACCGGGGAGCTGTTTTTT. It specifies CASSPTGRQTTNTGELFF. Full variable domain (rest looked up from reference TRBV7-7 and TRBJ2-2): GAGVSQSPRYKVTKRGQDVTLRCDPISSHATLYWYQQALGQGPEFLTYFNYEAQPDKSGLPSDRFSAERPEGSISTLTIQRTEQRDSAMYRCASSPTGRQTTNTGELFFGEGSRLTVL.

The chain joins TRBV19 to TRBJ1-1, with 7 bases identical to TRBD1. Trimming cost V 8 bases and J 5 bases; bases outside gene matches: 8. CDR3 length equals 13 residues. Germline V CDR1 and CDR2: LNHDA, SQIVND (reference sequence). The CDR3 coding sequence is TGTGCCAGTGCGCCCACCAGGGGGACTGAAGCTTTCTTT. This codes for CASAPTRGTEAFF.

The rearrangement uses TRBV7-3 and TRBJ2-2, with D uncertain. The length of the CDR3 is 13 residues. The germline V gene has CDR1 SGHTA and CDR2 FQGTGA. V gave up 5 bases and J gave up 4 bases, with 8 bases separating them. CDR3 nucleotides: TGTGCCAGCAGCGAGACTGGCACCGGGGAGCTGTTTTTT. It translates to CASSETGTGELFF.

Turning to this clone: One end of the junction does not line up with germline, which may come from a read error. The chain uses TRBV7-9 and TRBJ1-1, with D unclear. This CDR3 has 13 amino acids. Germline V gives CDR1 SEHNR, CDR2 FQNEAQ (reference sequence). CDR3 nucleotides: TGTTCCAGCAGCTTAGAAGCGAACACTGAAGCTTTCTTT. Amino acids: CSSSLEANTEAFF. Complete variable domain (other parts from reference TRBV7-9 and TRBJ1-1): DTGVSQNPRHKITKRGQNVTFRCDPISEHNRLYWYRQTLGQGPEFLTYFQNEAQLEKSRLLSDRFSAERPKGSFSTLEIQRTEQGDSAMYLCSSSLEANTEAFFGQGTRLTVV.

This CDR3 is CASSPRGDTEAFF. CDR3 sequence (DNA): TGTGCCAGCTCACCACGGGGGGACACTGAAGCTTTCTTT. The chain employs TRBV18 and TRBJ1-1, with D tentatively TRBD1 (5 bases). Germline V lookup: CDR1 KGHSH, CDR2 LQKENI. The CDR3 is 13 amino acids. With 1 base removed from V and 3 bases from J, the gap between germline ends came to 6 bases.

This clone was observed a single time. J is TRBJ2-5 and V is TRBV2; unclear D gene. The J call may not be correct, given that the DNA end is closer to TRBJ2-7. CDR3 length: 14 amino acids. The germline gives CDR1 SNHLY, CDR2 FYNNEI. The CDR3 here is CASNRLPSSYEQYF. The CDR3 DNA is TGTGCCAGCAATAGACTCCCTAGCTCCTACGAGCAGTACTTC.

This clone was counted once. This chain uses TRBV5-4 with TRBJ1-1; possibly TRBD1 for D (6 bases). The CDR3 is 14 amino acids. Trimming cost V 5 bases and J 1 base, with 12 bases left between them. Germline V gene data show CDR1 as SGHNT and CDR2 as YYREEE (reference sequence). The CDR3 DNA sequence: TGTGCCAGCAGACCGACAGGCGGGAACACTGAAGCTTTCTTT. It encodes CASRPTGGNTEAFF.